Below, one T cell receptor (beta chain) is given with its context. These data are taken from a study of cytomegalovirus exposure and HLA in healthy donors. The CDR3 has 15 residues. With 3 bases clipped from V and 7 bases from J, the junction kept 7 bases outside the gene matches. Per germline, CDR1 SGDLS and CDR2 YYNGEE. The protocol was immunoSEQ multiplex PCR, while the TCRdb copy is restricted to in-frame clones and leaves out a portion. This sample has 57,000 or so clones, with about 91% found just once. Sequencing was done on a sample of PBMCs. The sequence was collected from a woman in her 30s in good health and CMV-seronegative. The rearrangement joins TRBV9 to TRBJ1-4; TRBD1 agrees at 9 bases. The CDR3 bases are TGTGCCAGCAGCGGAGGGACAGGGTGGAGTGAAAAACTGTTTTTT. It yields the protein CASSGGTGWSEKLFF.